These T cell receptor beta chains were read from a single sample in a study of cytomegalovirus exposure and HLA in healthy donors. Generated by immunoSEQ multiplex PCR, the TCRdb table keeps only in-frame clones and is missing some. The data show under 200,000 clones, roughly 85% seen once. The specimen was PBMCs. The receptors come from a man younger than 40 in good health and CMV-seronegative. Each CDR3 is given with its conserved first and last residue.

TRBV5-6 CASSNYRQGTSNQPQHF
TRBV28 CASSLLLQGLIDEQFF
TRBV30 CAWTTWGGQETQYF
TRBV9 CASSSRDRPGGTEAFF
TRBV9 CASSLSRNTEAFF
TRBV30 CAWSGDRNSNQPQHF
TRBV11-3 CASSLAGTANEQFF
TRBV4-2 CASSQDMVGRANTGELFF
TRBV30 CAWSVRLGQGAGYTF
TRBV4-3 CASSQEEGTNQPQHF
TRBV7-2 CASMQGQGGAREAFF
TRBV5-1 CARPGQGPIYNSGANVLTF
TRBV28 CASRRQGTMGEQFF
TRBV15 CATENGGTDNSPLHF
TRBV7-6 CASSSGQGGLTSYEQYF
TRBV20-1 CSALTRETQYF
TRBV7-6 CASSPNRGLTEAFF
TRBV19 CASSIDTGPPQTQYF
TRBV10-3 CAIGDRVDTEAFF
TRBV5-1 CASRRRPAQETQYF
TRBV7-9 CASSLPANYGYTF
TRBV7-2 CASSRNTGELFF
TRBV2 CASSEARLDQPQHF
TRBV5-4 CASSQRDRGTGELFF
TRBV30 CASSGYTEAFF
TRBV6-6 CASSQRGDEQYF
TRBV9 CASSGALAGGWSEQYF
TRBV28 CASSFRYYEQYF
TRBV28 CASSFLGQGQETQYF